The entry that follows covers one TCR beta chain sequence. This clonotype has a count of ten or more. The target of this receptor is not known. Per-base qualities were not stored, and no clone one base away is much larger. In the ophthalmopathy patients, disease was moderately to severely active, with a Clinical Activity Score of 3 or more, a NOSPECS grade of 4 or more, and a duration of less than 3 months. The study excluded patients with uncontrolled infections, other autoimmune diseases, pregnancy or lactation. Diagnoses were based on clinical symptoms, serum thyroxine and TRAb, thyroid ultrasound and orbital computed tomography. PBMCs were isolated from approximately 10 ml of fresh peripheral blood by Ficoll-Paque density gradient centrifugation. Trizol reagent was used to extract total RNA, and RNA quality was then checked on an Agilent 2100 Bioanalyzer. CDR3 length: 15 amino acids, cysteine to phenylalanine. The only DNA kept is the CDR3, 45 bases in frame from the first base. The V and J ends are trimmed by 9 bases and 2 bases, leaving 17 bases between them. The CDR1 and CDR2 encoded by the germline V gene are KGHDR and SFDVKD.

The TCR beta CDR3 regions were amplified from the RNA transcripts. The first round of RT-PCR for the TCR CDR3 was performed with the HTBI primer set and the Qiagen OneStep RT-PCR kit. Libraries were constructed in a second round of multiplex PCR, after which size selection and purification were carried out. Paired-end sequencing of the libraries was performed with 100 bp reads on an Illumina HiSeq2000. Per the source publication's procedure: SOAPnuke was used to process the raw data, with reads discarded if the reads contained adapters or uncalled bases, had a mean Phred below 15, or lacked an exact constant-primer or identifier match. High-quality paired reads were merged with COPE v1.2.5, and unique nucleotide sequences were defined as clonotypes. MiTCR v1.1 was used to align clonotypes to the IMGT TRBV, TRBD and TRBJ reference segments. Analysis was restricted to V-J combinations with a frequency above 0.0001, which covered roughly 99% of repertoires. The TCS score was defined as F50 (clonal expansion) divided by E x V (chaos), with BLOSUM62-based TCRdist calculated between CDR3 peptides within each V-J. Welch's t-statistics and random forest reduced 514 V-J features to roughly 13, which were used in a naive Bayes classifier (R e1071). The public reads were run again by TCRdb, first through fastp at Q25 and then through MiXCR, and only productive beta chains were kept. Duplicate CDR3 protein sequences are folded into a single record with the most common DNA and genes. TCRdb's processing, not the study's, gives the V and J calls here. The sample yields 530,000 or so distinct CDR3 sequences; 17% were counted once. The ten biggest clones cover approximately 15% of the sample.

The sample comes from a study of T cells in Graves' hyperthyroidism and ophthalmopathy (dated by TCRdb to the late 2010s). For context, the study as a whole: Peripheral blood was collected at initial diagnosis, before any treatment. To identify TCR V-J signatures that set the groups apart, the researchers used a discovery cohort of about a hundred patients, made up of 40 to 45 with Graves' ophthalmopathy and some 58 with stable Graves' hyperthyroidism. Whether ophthalmopathy could be predicted prospectively was tested in an independent validation cohort made up of 18 to 20 hyperthyroidism patients plus 17 patients who later progressed to ophthalmopathy. The 80 to 100 discovery patients were randomly divided into training and test sets at a 7:3 ratio. In more than 5 Graves' hyperthyroidism patients, the study also compared T-cell repertoires from thyroid tissue with T-cell repertoires from blood. After blood sampling, hyperthyroidism patients were treated with methimazole at a starting dose of 30 mg daily, and ophthalmopathy patients were treated with high-dose intravenous methylprednisolone. TCR Vbeta CDR3 sequencing of 130 to 150 peripheral blood samples (around 45 ophthalmopathy, roughly 72 hyperthyroidism and roughly 17 progressor patients) is reported in the paper.

Broader findings and caveats from the paper: In validation, the model predicted progression to ophthalmopathy with approximately 71% sensitivity and approximately 78% specificity, a median of about 6.7 months before onset. Sample size was not statistically predetermined, and blinding of investigators to group allocation was not performed. In cross-validation, a model built on a 13 V-J signature told ophthalmopathy apart from stable hyperthyroidism with over 85% sensitivity and around 83% specificity, and in testing the same model reached 80%/75%. Most expanded thyroid clonotypes (frequency above 0.001) were also detected in blood, suggesting blood repertoires may reflect thyroid immune responses.

The sequenced sample was blood. The chain joins TRBV24-1 to TRBJ2-3, with the D call tentatively TRBD1 or TRBD2, each fitting 6 bases. This clonotype originated in a woman aged 18-29 years with Graves' ophthalmopathy. The sequence in DNA is TGTGCCACCTCATCGGGGGCAATCGTCACAGATACGCAGTATTTT. It encodes CATSSGAIVTDTQYF.